The 5 T cell receptor beta chains listed next were all sequenced from one sample in a study of blood T cell repertoires in COVID-19. The repertoire was sequenced with immunoSEQ multiplex PCR; TCRdb's copy has only in-frame clones and lacks some. This sample has around 270,000 clones, with 84% found just once. Sequenced material: peripheral blood. The receptors were sampled from a man aged 60 to 75 with acute or convalescent COVID-19.

The rearrangement links TRBV5-3 to TRBJ2-5; weak D call: TRBD2 (5 bases). TRBV5-3 is an open reading frame, and its role is uncertain. Trimming left V 4 bases short and J 1 base short, with 11 bases between. The CDR3 contains 14 residues. Here the CDR3 reads CARSPEGLQETQYF. The DNA for the CDR3 is TGTGCCAGAAGCCCCGAGGGTCTCCAAGAGACCCAGTACTTC.

The chain is built from TRBV6-1 and TRBJ2-3; TRBD1 matches 10 bases. V shed 4 bases and J 3 bases; nucleotides not matched to a gene: 7. Germline CDR1 and CDR2: MNHNS and SASEGT. This CDR3 has 16 amino acids. The CDR3 region is CASSAPTGGPTDTQYF. CDR3 in DNA: TGTGCCAGCAGTGCCCCGACAGGGGGCCCTACAGATACGCAGTATTTT.

V gene TRBV9 combines with J gene TRBJ2-7; D not certain. Germline V gene sequence: CDR1 SGDLS, CDR2 YYNGEE. Trimming removed 0 bases at V and 3 bases at J, with 7 bases between. This CDR3 has 13 residues. The CDR3 region is CASSVATGYEQYF. CDR3 bases: TGTGCCAGCAGCGTAGCTACGGGCTACGAGCAGTACTTC.

This clone has a single count. Its ends do not fully match the called genes, so a read error is possible. The V gene is TRBV7-7, the J gene TRBJ2-7; 8 nucleotides agree with TRBD1. The CDR3 is 13 amino acids. Germline CDR1 SSHAT, CDR2 FNYEAQ (reference sequence). The CDR3: CASSQGQGDEQYF. The CDR3 DNA sequence: TGTGCTAGCAGCCAAGGACAGGGAGACGAGCAGTACTTC.

This clone has only one observation. The V gene is TRBV6-5, the J gene TRBJ1-3; tentatively, D is TRBD1 (5 bases). The germline V gene encodes CDR1 MNHEY and CDR2 SVGAGI. This CDR3 has 15 residues. Trimming shortened V by 6 bases and J by 0 bases, and 12 bases separated the two germline ends. The CDR3 coding sequence is TGTGCCAGCAGGGCGCAGGGCTACTCTGGAAACACCATATATTTT. Protein product: CASRAQGYSGNTIYF.